This entry describes one T cell receptor beta chain. Sequencing used immunoSEQ multiplex PCR; TCRdb keeps in-frame clones, though not all of them. The sample shows some 38,000 clones, 80% to 95% of them seen only once. The data belong to a study of T cell changes during pregnancy in multiple sclerosis. V shed 4 bases and J shed 6 bases, with 18 bases lying between them. The CDR3 loop spans 15 amino acids. Per the germline V gene, CDR1 is SGDLS and CDR2 is YYNGEE. The chain couples TRBV9 to TRBJ2-3; perhaps TRBD2 as D (6 bases). The origin of this receptor is a female donor with multiple sclerosis, enrolled in a pregnancy study. The input for sequencing was CD8+ T cells from peripheral blood mononuclear cells, taken after pregnancy. CDR3 in DNA: TGTGCCAGCAGCCCCTACGCCACCGGAGGGGATACGCAGTATTTT. Its translation is CASSPYATGGDTQYF.